The sequence of this TCR beta chain was determined in a study of molecular identifiers for immune sequencing clone quantification. Germline-derived CDR1 and CDR2 are LGHDT and YNNKEL (reference sequence). Unmatched junction bases numbered 1, after V lost 2 bases and J lost 4 bases. CDR3 length: 14 residues. This clonotype has ten or more counts. Its antigen is still unknown. Between roughly 19,000 and 1,100,000 sorted cells, with 10%, 30% or 50% RNA, yielded naive CD8 libraries. General study findings and limits: Jurkat TCR RNA from one cell was spiked into about a million naive cells, and it was reportedly detectable there.

TCRdb fed the PCR reads into MiXCR, producing one record per CDR3 protein. The sample yields nearly 650,000 distinct CDR3 sequences, about 25% seen once. The receptor was isolated from a human donor in good health. Some libraries in this study had Jurkat cell RNA spiked in. The material sequenced was naive CD8+ T cells from blood, with Jurkat cell RNA spiked in. Subset here: FACS-sorted CD8+CD4-CCR7+CD45RA+ naive T cells. The chain couples TRBV3-1 to TRBJ2-2; 7 nucleotides align to TRBD2. This CDR3 reads CASSQRTSTGELFF. Written as DNA, the CDR3 is TGTGCCAGCAGCCAAAGGACTAGCACCGGGGAGCTGTTTTTT.